Sequencing of this T cell receptor beta chain was carried out in a study of blood T cells in healthy people across ages. Primed by a sample-barcoded 5' primer and a J-beta primer mix, a second PCR proceeded for 7 to 11 cycles. TCRdb passed the 5' RACE reads through MiXCR, listing each CDR3 protein once. The table records over 500,000 distinct CDR3 sequences, roughly a quarter of them present only once. These data were also reused for a study on T cells of mothers and their children. This second study notes: A few healthy Caucasian mothers, along with their six children, were the donors.

Sequenced: blood. The TCR originated in a boy aged 2 to 10 in good health.

The chain's CDR3 is CASSLTGESEQYF. The CDR3 DNA reads as TGTGCCAGCAGCTTGACAGGGGAGAGCGAGCAGTACTTC. The rearrangement joins TRBV5-5 to TRBJ2-5, with TRBD1 matching 7 bases. Gene TRBJ2-7 matches the end of the DNA better, so the J call may be wrong. The CDR3 has 13 residues. The germline V gene encodes CDR1 SGHKS and CDR2 YYEKEE (reference sequence).